This TCR beta chain was sequenced during a study of cytomegalovirus exposure and HLA in healthy donors. Findings and limits, study-wide: Among the CMV-associated chains, a few were confirmed in vitro as specific for CMV antigens.

60 Vbeta and 13 Jbeta primers were used in PCR. This table comes from immunoSEQ multiplex PCR, and its TCRdb copy is limited to in-frame clones, with some not included. The sample has 45,000 to 65,000 clones; 55% to 80% are singletons. Participants comprised healthy donors of bone marrow. Remarks on this clone: The antigen remains undetermined.

The sequence was obtained from a woman in her forties or fifties in good health and CMV-seropositive. The sequenced sample was PBMCs.

In DNA, the CDR3 is TGTGCCAGCAGTTTCCGAGGGTACCTCCAAGAGACCCAGTACTTC. Encoded protein: CASSFRGYLQETQYF. The rearrangement uses TRBV7-2 and TRBJ2-5; tentatively, D is TRBD2 (5 bases). Germline V gives CDR1 SGHTA, CDR2 FQGNSA. Trimming removed 6 bases at V and 1 base at J, with 15 bases between. The CDR3 is 15 residues long.